The sample holds a few counts of the clone carrying this T cell receptor (beta chain). Its specificity is not known. The data stem from a study of STAT5B mutations in CD4+ large granular lymphocyte leukemia. The CDR3 has 12 amino acids. The V gene's germline CDR1 is SGHTA and CDR2 FQGTGA. V lost 5 bases and J lost 8, with 10 bases in between. Study-wide findings and caveats: 8/27 top patient clones versus 2/35 control clones were TRBV06-family.

The table came from immunoSEQ multiplex PCR; TCRdb's copy has only in-frame clones and leaves some out. The table includes around 30,000 clones, around 81% detected once. Sequencing used CD4+ T cells from blood buffy coats. This TCR came from a human donor in good health. The chain employs TRBV7-3 and TRBJ2-1, with D perhaps matching TRBD2 (6 bases). CDR3 bases: TGTGCCAGCAGCCCCTGGGGGGATGAGCAGTTCTTC. The encoded protein is CASSPWGDEQFF.